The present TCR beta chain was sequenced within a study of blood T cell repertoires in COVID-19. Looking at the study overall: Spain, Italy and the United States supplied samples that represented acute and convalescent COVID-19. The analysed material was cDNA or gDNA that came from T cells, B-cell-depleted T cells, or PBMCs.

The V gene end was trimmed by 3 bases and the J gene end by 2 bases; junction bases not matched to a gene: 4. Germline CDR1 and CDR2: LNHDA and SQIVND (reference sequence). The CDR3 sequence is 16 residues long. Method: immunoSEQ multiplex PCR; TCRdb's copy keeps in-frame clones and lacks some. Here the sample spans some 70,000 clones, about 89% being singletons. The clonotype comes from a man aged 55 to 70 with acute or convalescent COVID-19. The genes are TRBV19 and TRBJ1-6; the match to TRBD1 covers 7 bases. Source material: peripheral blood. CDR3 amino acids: CASSITGDPYNSPLHF. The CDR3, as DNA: TGTGCCAGTAGTATTACAGGGGACCCCTATAATTCACCCCTCCACTTT. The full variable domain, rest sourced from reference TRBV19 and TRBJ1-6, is DGGITQSPKYLFRKEGQNVTLSCEQNLNHDAMYWYRQDPGQGLRLIYYSQIVNDFQKGDIAEGYSVSREKKESFPLTVTSAQKNPTAFYLCASSITGDPYNSPLHFGNGTRLTVT.